The rows below give T cell receptor beta chains drawn from one sample of a study of blood T cells in healthy people across ages. TCRdb reprocessed the 5' RACE reads with MiXCR, giving one entry per CDR3 protein. The sample includes about 670,000 distinct CDR3 sequences, roughly half of them seen just once. Sequencing used blood. Receptors originate from a woman older than 75 in good health. Both conserved end residues are part of each CDR3. The order of the fields is J gene, V gene, D gene, clone size, CDR3 DNA, CDR3 protein. The D gene is left open where the match is weak. The listing skips clone size in some rows; elsewhere it reads once, few, many or a size class.

TRBJ2-3 | TRBV12-5 | - | - | TGTGCTAGTGGCCCCGATTCTAGCACAGATACGCAGTATTTT | CASGPDSSTDTQYF
TRBJ2-5 | TRBV5-1 | TRBD1 | few | TGCGCCAGCAGCCGTACAGGGGTTCAAGAGACCCAGTACTTC | CASSRTGVQETQYF
TRBJ1-1 | TRBV18 | TRBD1 | - | TGTGCCAGCTCACCAGGGACAGGGGCCACTGAAGCTTTCTTT | CASSPGTGATEAFF
TRBJ1-5 | TRBV28 | - | few | TGTGCCAGCAGTTTATCCAGGCGTCTGGGCAATCAGCCCCAGCATTTT | CASSLSRRLGNQPQHF
TRBJ1-5 | TRBV7-2 | - | few | TGTGCCAGCAGCCCTTCCTGGGTCAATCAGCCCCAGCATTTT | CASSPSWVNQPQHF
TRBJ2-3 | TRBV4-1 | TRBD2 | - | TGCGCCAGCAGCCAATTGGGGACTAGCCGAACTAGCACAGATACGCAGTATTTT | CASSQLGTSRTSTDTQYF
TRBJ2-7 | TRBV29-1 | TRBD2 | - | TGCAGCGTTGAAGGAGAGCGGGAGGGATTCGAGCAGTACTTC | CSVEGEREGFEQYF
TRBJ1-2 | TRBV2 | TRBD1 | - | TGTGCCAGCAGTGGCAGGGGGCTTTCCTATGGCTACACCTTC | CASSGRGLSYGYTF
TRBJ2-3 | TRBV10-3 | TRBD2 | - | TGTGCCTCGAAAAGGACTAGCTCGTCAGATACGCAGTATTTT | CASKRTSSSDTQYF
TRBJ1-2 | TRBV10-2 | - | - | TGCGCCAGCAGTGAACAGGGCCAGGACTATGGCTACACCTTC | CASSEQGQDYGYTF
TRBJ1-1 | TRBV5-1 | - | once | TGCGCCAGCAGCTTGGTTGCGTCGGGGAACACTGAAGCTTTCTTT | CASSLVASGNTEAFF
TRBJ2-7 | TRBV6-6 | TRBD1 | - | TGTGCCAGCGGGACAGGGGATTCCTACGAGCAGTACTTC | CASGTGDSYEQYF
TRBJ2-3 | TRBV12-3/TRBV12-4 | TRBD2 | many | TGTGCCAGCAGTCCGCGACTAGCGGGAGTAGATACGCAGTATTTT | CASSPRLAGVDTQYF
TRBJ2-2 | TRBV3-1 | - | - | TGTGCCAGCAGCCAAGAGCTGGGGGCGGCCGGGGAGCTGTTTTTT | CASSQELGAAGELFF
TRBJ1-4 | TRBV6-6 | - | - | TGTGCCAGCAGTTCTGCGCCAGGGAATGAAAAACTGTTTTTT | CASSSAPGNEKLFF
TRBJ2-3 | TRBV6-2/TRBV6-3 | - | - | TGTGCCAGCCCTCCGACTAGTGGGGGAAGAACAGATACGCAGTATTTT | CASPPTSGGRTDTQYF
TRBJ2-1 | TRBV27 | - | many | TGTGCCAGCATTGCCAGAGAGGGACGGATTAATGAGCAGTTCTTC | CASIAREGRINEQFF
TRBJ2-5 | TRBV9 | - | many | TGTGCCAGCAGCGCCCGGATAGGGACGGGTGAGACCCAGTACTTC | CASSARIGTGETQYF
TRBJ2-1 | TRBV24-1 | TRBD1 | many | TGTGCCACCAGTGATCCGGGACAGGGTAGATCCAATGAGCAGTTCTTC | CATSDPGQGRSNEQFF
TRBJ1-5 | TRBV6-5 | - | many | TGTGCCAGCAGAATAACACTATATAGCAATCAGCCCCAGCATTTT | CASRITLYSNQPQHF
TRBJ2-2 | TRBV3-1 | TRBD1 | - | TGTGCCAGCAGCCAACCTCGGACAGGGCGGAACACCGGGGAGCTGTTTTTT | CASSQPRTGRNTGELFF
TRBJ1-5 | TRBV12-3/TRBV12-4 | - | - | TGTGCCAGCAGTTCTGGGATGCAGCCCCAGCATTTT | CASSSGMQPQHF
TRBJ1-2 | TRBV25-1 | - | many | TGTGCCAGCAGTGAAACCCCAGGGATGAAGTATTATGGCTACACCTTC | CASSETPGMKYYGYTF
TRBJ2-5 | TRBV28 | - | few | TGTGCCAGCAGTCAGGCAGGCGCGGAGACCCAGTACTTC | CASSQAGAETQYF
TRBJ2-5 | TRBV7-8 | - | - | TGTGCCAGCAGCTTACAGGCAGGGTACCAAGAGACCCAGTACTTC | CASSLQAGYQETQYF
TRBJ1-2 | TRBV10-3 | - | many | TGTGCCATCAGCCCCCCCGGGGTTAGTTATGGCTACACCTTC | CAISPPGVSYGYTF
TRBJ2-1 | TRBV4-1 | TRBD2 | many | TGCGCCAGCAGCTTCAGCGGGGATGAGCAGTTCTTC | CASSFSGDEQFF
TRBJ2-1 | TRBV20-1 | - | once | TGCAGTGCTAGAGTTCGGGAATCTCGAGGCTCCTACAATGAGCAGTTCTTC | CSARVRESRGSYNEQFF
TRBJ1-3 | TRBV27 | TRBD1 | few | TGTGCCAGCAGTCAACAGGGGGGCTCTGGAAACACCATATATTTT | CASSQQGGSGNTIYF
TRBJ1-1 | TRBV5-8 | - | - | TGTGCCGGCAGCTTGGCCCGGGGTGGGGGCACTGAAGCTTTCTTT | CAGSLARGGGTEAFF
TRBJ1-4 | TRBV5-6 | - | few | TGTGCCAGCAGCCGTACGCAAAGTGAAAAACTGTTTTTT | CASSRTQSEKLFF
TRBJ1-1 | TRBV10-3 | - | few | TGTGCCATCAGAGCCGGGATCCCATCGGGTAACACTGAAGCTTTCTTT | CAIRAGIPSGNTEAFF
TRBJ2-5 | TRBV7-2 | TRBD2 | few | TGTGCCAGCAGCCTTAGCGGGGGACGACAAGAGACCCAGTACTTC | CASSLSGGRQETQYF
TRBJ1-5 | TRBV7-2 | - | - | TGTGCCAGCAGCTACAGGGTAGGAGTGGATCAGCCCCAGCATTTT | CASSYRVGVDQPQHF
TRBJ2-3 | TRBV20-1 | - | - | TGCAGTGCTAGAGCTCGAAGAAACACAGATACGCAGTATTTT | CSARARRNTDTQYF
TRBJ1-2 | TRBV21-1 | - | many | TGTGCCAGCAGCAAAGTACAGGGGACACCTAACTATGGCTACACCTTC | CASSKVQGTPNYGYTF
TRBJ2-5 | TRBV18 | - | - | TGTGCCAGCTCAACCATCTTCCAAGAGACCCAGTACTTC | CASSTIFQETQYF
TRBJ2-1 | TRBV14 | - | - | TGTGCCAGCAGTAAATGGCAGAACAATGAGCAGTTCTTC | CASSKWQNNEQFF
TRBJ1-2 | TRBV27 | TRBD1 | - | TGTGCCAGCAGCTTCGCCTACAGGGGTGGTGGCTACACCTTC | CASSFAYRGGGYTF
TRBJ2-5 | TRBV18 | - | - | TGTGCCAGCTCACCACCGCGAGGGACTGCTATGAAGACCCAGTACTTC | CASSPPRGTAMKTQYF
TRBJ2-1 | TRBV12-3/TRBV12-4 | TRBD1 | - | TGTGCCAGCAACCGGGACAGGGGGCGGAATGAGCAGTTCTTC | CASNRDRGRNEQFF
TRBJ1-4 | TRBV27 | - | few | TGTGCCAGCAGTTTAAGGCCCGGAGCTAATGAAAAACTGTTTTTT | CASSLRPGANEKLFF
TRBJ1-2 | TRBV29-1 | - | - | TGCAGCGCAGGGCAGAGAGATGGCTACACCTTC | CSAGQRDGYTF
TRBJ2-2 | TRBV2 | TRBD1 | - | TGTGCCAGCAGTGAAGAGGGGGCAGGAACCGGGGAGCTGTTTTTT | CASSEEGAGTGELFF
TRBJ2-7 | TRBV6-6 | TRBD1 | many | TGTGCCAGCAGTTACTCGACAGGGGGATCCTACGAGCAGTACTTC | CASSYSTGGSYEQYF
TRBJ1-1 | TRBV3-1 | - | - | TGTGCCAGCAGCCAATTAATAAGGAACACTGAAGCTTTCTTT | CASSQLIRNTEAFF
TRBJ2-3 | TRBV5-6 | TRBD2 | many | TGTGCCAGCAGCCGCAGACTAGCGGGGGGGCATATAGATACGCAGTATTTT | CASSRRLAGGHIDTQYF
TRBJ1-6 | TRBV14 | - | - | TGTGCCAGCAGCCAAGTATTTGGGGTGTCGAATTCATCCCTCCACTTT | CASSQVFGVSNSSLHF
TRBJ2-1 | TRBV7-9 | - | - | TGTGCCAACATGACGACAGGCTCATACCACAATGAGCAGTTCTTC | CANMTTGSYHNEQFF
TRBJ2-2 | TRBV7-3 | - | few | TGTGCCAGCAGTAGGACAGACCGCGGGGAGCTGTTTTTT | CASSRTDRGELFF
TRBJ2-3 | TRBV27 | TRBD1 | - | TGTGCCAGCAGTTTATGGGCCGGGACAGGGGGTACAGATACGCAGTATTTT | CASSLWAGTGGTDTQYF
TRBJ2-7 | TRBV12-3/TRBV12-4 | TRBD2 | few | TGTGCCAGCAGTTTCGACCGGGAGGCCTACGAGCAGTACTTC | CASSFDREAYEQYF
TRBJ2-3 | TRBV10-3 | - | - | TGTGCCATCAGTTCTAGCACAGATACGCAGTATTTT | CAISSSTDTQYF
TRBJ1-5 | TRBV5-1 | - | few | TGCGCCAGCAGCGAGGGGCAGGGTCAGCCCCAGCATTTT | CASSEGQGQPQHF
TRBJ2-1 | TRBV6-5 | - | few | TGTGCCACCCGGGGAATGGGGAATGAGCAGTTCTTC | CATRGMGNEQFF
TRBJ2-6 | TRBV7-2 | - | - | TGTGCCAGCAGCTTGGGACCGCCACGCTCTGGGGCCAACGTCCTGACTTTC | CASSLGPPRSGANVLTF
TRBJ2-3 | TRBV11-2 | TRBD2 | - | TGTGCCAGCAGCTTCGGTCGGGGGGGCTATAGCACAGATACGCAGTATTTT | CASSFGRGGYSTDTQYF
TRBJ2-7 | TRBV3-1 | - | many | TGTGCCAGCAGCCATCACGGGGGTACCCTGACCCTCGAGCAGTACTTC | CASSHHGGTLTLEQYF
TRBJ1-1 | TRBV3-1 | - | - | TGTGCCAGCAGCCAGGTGGGAGTGAACACTGGAGCTTTCTTT | CASSQVGVNTGAFF